This TCR beta chain came from a study of T cell changes during pregnancy in multiple sclerosis. There are 13 residues in the CDR3. Germline V CDR1 and CDR2: MNHEY, SMNVEV (reference sequence). V lost 5 bases to trimming and J lost 6 bases, with 11 bases between them. Sequenced by immunoSEQ multiplex PCR; TCRdb stores in-frame clones only, minus some. The table shows tens of thousands of clones, with about 91% occurring only once. The chain joins TRBV27 to TRBJ1-5; weak D call: TRBD1 (5 bases). The sample was CD8+ T cells from peripheral blood mononuclear cells, taken in the first trimester of pregnancy. The clonotype originates from a female donor with multiple sclerosis, enrolled in a pregnancy study. CDR3 sequence (DNA): TGTGCCAGCAGTGCTGGGGCGAGTCAGCCCCAGCATTTT. This gives the protein CASSAGASQPQHF.